These 19 T cell receptor beta chains share one sample of origin, sequenced in a study of blood T cell repertoires in COVID-19 (dated by TCRdb to 2019 to 2021). Libraries were constructed by the immunoSEQ multiplex PCR assay. What TCRdb holds here is the immuneACCESS table cut down to in-frame rearrangements. Part of the clones is not present; checked against another copy, under half of the missing clones reflect an unresolved V gene, and the others are unexplained. This sample lists 45,000 to 55,000 clones; over 70% were detected once. Clones ranked in the top ten supply 14% to 15% of the sample. Sequenced material: peripheral blood. These receptors all come from a human donor with active or convalescent COVID-19. The donor label of this sample is uncertain.

CDR3 loop: CASFPAGPNTEAFF. In DNA form, the CDR3 reads TGTGCCAGCTTTCCCGCAGGGCCGAACACTGAAGCTTTCTTT. This chain links TRBV5-4 with TRBJ1-1, with D maybe TRBD1 (5 bases). Germline V lookup: CDR1 SGHNT, CDR2 YYREEE (reference sequence). V lost 7 bases, J lost 1 base, and 14 bases lay in between. This CDR3 is 14 amino acids long.

The chain joins TRBV29-1 to TRBJ2-1, with TRBD2 matching over 16 bases. The V gene end was trimmed by 7 bases and the J gene end by 7 bases; junction bases not matched to a gene: 7. The CDR3 extends over 15 amino acids. From germline, CDR1 is SQVTM and CDR2 ANQGSEA. CDR3 nucleotide sequence: TGCAGCGCCACCGGGACTAGCGGGAGGGCGAATGAGCAGTTCTTC. This gives the protein CSATGTSGRANEQFF.

Many counts were recorded for this clone. The J gene is TRBJ2-1, the V gene TRBV6-4; 16 nucleotides align to TRBD2. CDR3 length: 16 residues. Trimming took 4 bases from V and 7 from J; bases not matched to a gene: 4. Looked up from germline, CDR1 is MRHNA and CDR2 is SNTAGT. CDR3 sequence reads: CASSAGLAGGENEQFF. The DNA for the CDR3 is TGTGCCAGCAGTGCGGGACTAGCGGGAGGGGAGAATGAGCAGTTCTTC.

V usage is TRBV11-2 and J usage is TRBJ2-1, with a tentative D call TRBD2 (5 bases). This CDR3 comprises 15 residues. Trimming pared 5 bases from V and 0 bases from J, leaving 11 bases between. Germline values: CDR1 SGHAT, CDR2 FQNNGV. In nucleotides, the CDR3 is TGTGCCAGCAGCCCCCGACTATCCTCCTACAATGAGCAGTTCTTC. Translated, it gives CASSPRLSSYNEQFF.

The chain carries TRBV9 and TRBJ1-6, with 7 bases aligning to TRBD1. With 2 bases clipped from V and 1 base from J, the junction kept 12 bases outside the gene matches. Looked up from germline, CDR1 is SGDLS and CDR2 is YYNGEE. The CDR3 consists of 19 residues. In DNA form, the CDR3 reads TGTGCCAGCAGCGTGGGTCAGGGGGATCGGAGGTCCTATAATTCACCCCTCCACTTT. It codes for CASSVGQGDRRSYNSPLHF.

This chain joins TRBV7-6 and TRBJ1-3; TRBD1 matches 8 bases. After removal of 4 bases from V and 3 bases from J, the junction contained 8 bases not matched to a gene. The CDR3 runs to 16 residues. Germline CDR1 and CDR2: SGHVS and FNYEAQ. CDR3 sequence (DNA): TGTGCCAGCAGCTCACGACAGGGGAACGATGGAAACACCATATATTTT. Translated: CASSSRQGNDGNTIYF.

The V gene is TRBV29-1, the J gene TRBJ2-1; TRBD2 matches 8 bases. The CDR3 spans 12 residues. Germline V gene data show CDR1 as SQVTM and CDR2 as ANQGSEA. The DNA for the CDR3 is TGCAGTCTCCTCGGGGGGGGCAATGAGCAGTTCTTC. It yields the protein CSLLGGGNEQFF.

CDR3 bases: TGCGCCAGCAGCTTGGATCGCTCGAGCTCCTACAATGAGCAGTTCTTC. Translated: CASSLDRSSSYNEQFF. The chain joins TRBV5-1 to TRBJ2-1; D gene uncertain. The germline V gene has CDR1 SGHRS and CDR2 YFSETQ. Trimming cost V 0 bases and J 0 bases, with 10 bases left between them. The CDR3 is 16 residues long.

The chain combines TRBV19 with TRBJ1-5; D is ambiguous. The V end lost 7 bases, the J end lost 0 bases, and 13 bases lay between the germline ends. CDR3 length: 15 amino acids. The germline gives CDR1 LNHDA, CDR2 SQIVND (reference sequence). The CDR3 is CASIGPDYSNQPQHF. CDR3 bases: TGTGCCAGTATTGGGCCAGATTATAGCAATCAGCCCCAGCATTTT. Complete variable domain (other parts from reference TRBV19 and TRBJ1-5): DGGITQSPKYLFRKEGQNVTLSCEQNLNHDAMYWYRQDPGQGLRLIYYSQIVNDFQKGDIAEGYSVSREKKESFPLTVTSAQKNPTAFYLCASIGPDYSNQPQHFGDGTRLSIL.

The chain couples TRBV7-9 to TRBJ2-7; TRBD1 aligns across 7 bases. CDR1 and CDR2 (germline): SEHNR, FQNEAQ (reference sequence). Trimming removed 3 bases from V and 5 bases from J; junction bases left unmatched: 1. The CDR3 spans 12 residues. CDR3 bases: TGTGCCAGCAGCTTCAGGGGGAACGAGCAGTACTTC. Translation: CASSFRGNEQYF. Looking up the rest from reference TRBV7-9 and TRBJ2-7 gives the full variable domain: DTGVSQNPRHKITKRGQNVTFRCDPISEHNRLYWYRQTLGQGPEFLTYFQNEAQLEKSRLLSDRFSAERPKGSFSTLEIQRTEQGDSAMYLCASSFRGNEQYFGPGTRLTVT.

V and J are TRBV6-5 and TRBJ2-7; D gene unclear. Trimming took 0 bases from V and 5 from J, leaving 11 bases between them. The CDR3 extends over 14 amino acids. Looked up from germline, CDR1 is MNHEY and CDR2 is SVGAGI. CDR3 DNA sequence: TGTGCCAGCAGTTACTCAACGTTAACGGACGAGCAGTACTTC. It codes for CASSYSTLTDEQYF.

This chain connects TRBV6-6 to TRBJ1-5, with TRBD1 matching over 8 bases. The CDR3 has 15 residues. CDR1 and CDR2 (germline): MNHNY, SVGAGI (reference sequence). Trimming removed 6 bases from V and 4 bases from J; junction bases left unmatched: 8. The CDR3 protein is CASSPQTGVNQPQHF. The DNA of the CDR3 is TGTGCCAGCAGCCCGCAGACAGGGGTAAATCAGCCCCAGCATTTT.

The chain employs TRBV28 and TRBJ1-3; no definite D call. The CDR3 spans 13 residues. The germline V gene has CDR1 MDHEN and CDR2 SYDVKM. Trimming removed 6 bases from V and 4 bases from J, with 10 bases in between. CDR3 bases: TGTGCCAGCAGGGAGGGTGGGGGAAACACCATATATTTT. It specifies CASREGGGNTIYF.

The chain combines TRBV5-1 with TRBJ1-4; possibly TRBD1 for D (6 bases). The CDR3 is made up of 14 amino acids. V lost 4 bases, J lost 6 bases, and 13 bases lay in between. CDR1 is SGHRS, CDR2 YFSETQ, per germline. CDR3 loop: CASSTRGSDEKLFF. Written as DNA, the CDR3 is TGCGCCAGCAGCACGAGGGGGTCAGATGAAAAACTGTTTTTT.

This clone was seen just once. V gene TRBV5-6 combines with J gene TRBJ2-3; no definite D call. This CDR3 has 16 residues. The V end was cut by 4 bases, the J end by 3 bases, with 18 bases between. The germline V gene has CDR1 SGHDT and CDR2 YYEEEE. The chain's CDR3 is CASSRSGSGSTDTQYF. For the CDR3, the DNA is TGTGCCAGCAGCCGTTCTGGGTCCGGGTCGACAGATACGCAGTATTTT. The full variable domain, in which reference TRBV5-6 and TRBJ2-3 provide the parts outside the CDR3, is DAGVTQSPTHLIKTRGQQVTLRCSPKSGHDTVSWYQQALGQGPQFIFQYYEEEERQRGNFPDRFSGHQFPNYSSELNVNALLLGDSALYLCASSRSGSGSTDTQYFGPGTRLTVL.

The chain links TRBV21-1 to TRBJ2-1; the table's D call of TRBD2 was not tested on the DNA. TRBV21-1 is a pseudogene segment. CDR3 length: 17 residues. CDR3 sequence reads: CASSRPLGEVSYNEQFF. DNA for the CDR3: TGTGCCAGCAGCAGACCCCTGGGGGAGGTTTCCTACAATGAGCAGTTCTTC.

J is TRBJ2-3 and V is TRBV18; no definite D call. V lost 2 bases, J lost 3 bases, and 12 bases lay in between. The CDR3 extends over 15 amino acids. CDR1 and CDR2 (germline): KGHSH, LQKENI. The DNA for the CDR3 is TGTGCCAGCTCACCATCGCGGAGTCGTACAGATACGCAGTATTTT. Protein sequence: CASSPSRSRTDTQYF.

The V and J genes are TRBV11-2 and TRBJ2-2; D ambiguous. The CDR3 totals 12 residues. Between the trimmed V and J ends, which lost 5 bases and 4 bases, there was a span of 5 bases. CDR1 and CDR2 (germline): SGHAT, FQNNGV. The CDR3 protein is CASSVSTGELFF. CDR3 DNA: TGTGCCAGCAGCGTCAGCACCGGGGAGCTGTTTTTT.

This clone was seen a few times. The gene calls are TRBV9 and TRBJ1-5, with TRBD1 matching 7 bases. CDR3 length: 14 amino acids. V shed 4 bases and J 3 bases; nucleotides not matched to a gene: 4. Germline V gene data show CDR1 as SGDLS and CDR2 as YYNGEE. CDR3 loop: CASSRQGSNQPQHF. CDR3 sequence (DNA): TGTGCCAGCAGCAGACAGGGCTCCAATCAGCCCCAGCATTTT.